The T cell receptor beta chain described here comes from a study of shared clonotypes between healthy human individuals. V gave up 6 bases and J gave up 4 bases; unmatched junction bases: 3. The germline V gene has CDR1 MNHEY and CDR2 SMNVEV (reference sequence). This CDR3 spans 14 amino acids. Using immunoSEQ multiplex PCR, the repertoire was profiled, and TCRdb retains in-frame clones only, with some absent. The sample has 2 million to 3 million clones, more than 85% seen once; the top ten hold 0.36%. Sample: naive CD4+ T cells from PBMCs. Subset here: CD45RA+ positively selected. This TCR was recovered from a man younger than 35 in good health. Some clones in this sample may be carry-over from other donors' samples. The chain is built from TRBV27 and TRBJ1-2; TRBD1 matches 12 bases. CDR3 sequence reads: CASRGQGAGYGYTF. CDR3 DNA sequence: TGTGCCAGCAGGGGACAGGGGGCAGGCTATGGCTACACCTTC.